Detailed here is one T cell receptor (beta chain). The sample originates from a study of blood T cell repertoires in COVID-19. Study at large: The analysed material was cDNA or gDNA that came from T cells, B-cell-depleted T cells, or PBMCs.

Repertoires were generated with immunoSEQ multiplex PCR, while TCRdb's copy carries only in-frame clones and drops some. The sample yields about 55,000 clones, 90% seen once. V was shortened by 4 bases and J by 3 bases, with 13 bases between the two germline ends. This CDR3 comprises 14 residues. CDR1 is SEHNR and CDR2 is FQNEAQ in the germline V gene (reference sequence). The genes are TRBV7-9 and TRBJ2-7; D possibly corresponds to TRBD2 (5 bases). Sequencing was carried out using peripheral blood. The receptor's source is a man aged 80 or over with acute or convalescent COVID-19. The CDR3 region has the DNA TGTGCCAGCAGCTATTCGGGATTTAACTACGAGCAGTACTTC. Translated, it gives CASSYSGFNYEQYF.